This T cell receptor (beta chain) derives from a study of blood T cells in healthy people across ages (dated by TCRdb to the mid-2010s). Notes on the research overall: Template switching captured roughly one uniquely barcoded TCR beta cDNA molecule per two T cells in model experiments. The study measured age-related changes in TCR beta repertoire diversity using deep sequencing normalized with unique cDNA molecular identifiers. The donors were split into four age groups: young (average roughly 15 years), middle-aged (over 35), aged (over 55) and long-lived (roughly 77). For two donors (one aged 18 to 30 and one aged 80 or older), the study analyzed two additional independent replicas of 1 million unique cDNA reads from the same blood draw. Broader findings and caveats from the paper: Because profiling used bulk unsorted PBMCs, naive and antigen-experienced compartments could not be compared conclusively. Compared with the aged group, the long-lived group had more naive CD4+ T cells, fewer expanded clones and increased TCR diversity, suggesting age selection. There was a strong correlation between observed TCR beta diversity and the percentage of naive T cells measured by flow cytometry. Estimates of total diversity based on one million sequenced T cells were considered lower bounds and underestimates. Donor CMV infection status was unknown, potentially confounding age-related changes in expanded clonotypes. As age increased, observed TCR beta diversity per million T cells dropped in a roughly linear way, and a significant reduction was already evident by age around 41.

The protocol used for the library was 5' RACE. The reads were generated on an Illumina HiSeq 2500. A second 7 to 11 cycle PCR used a sample-barcoded 5' primer and a J-beta primer mix. A unique molecular identifier was introduced onto each TCR beta cDNA molecule by a template-switch 5' adaptor carrying 12 random nucleotides. Each sample yielded at least 3 million CDR3-containing paired-end reads. First-strand cDNA was synthesized from all RNA with the Mint cDNA synthesis kit, primed by a TRBC-specific oligonucleotide. After uracil-DNA glycosylase treatment, a first 18-cycle PCR used universal primers M1SS and BC2_uni_R on all cDNA. From the authors' description of their analysis: For normalization, 1 million high-quality reads were randomly selected from each sample, with every read carrying a distinct molecular identifier. Instead of being binned into consensus sequences, reads with shared molecular identifiers were discarded. CDR3 identification, clonotype clustering and error correction used MiTCR with a Q25 quality threshold and the strictest error-elimination algorithm. A nonparametric unseen species model with Euler transformation was used to estimate lower-bound total TCR beta diversity. TCRdb trimmed the raw reads at Q25, called clones with MiXCR and kept productive beta chains. Here each entry gathers all rows of one CDR3 protein and keeps the most common genes and DNA. V and J calls and clone size were set by TCRdb, not the authors. The table for this sample lists 800,000 or so distinct CDR3 sequences; roughly 25% of them were counted only once. The ten largest clones take up under 4.5% of the sample.

The donors were around 39 Caucasian individuals from Russia, aged roughly 6 to 90 years, who were systemically healthy. Each donor gave approximately 10 milliliters of peripheral blood, collected into EDTA-treated Vacutainer tubes. Ficoll-Paque density-gradient centrifugation was used to isolate PBMCs, with at least 7 million obtained per sample. Total RNA was extracted from PBMCs with Trizol reagent, with at least 6 micrograms obtained per sample. The percentages of naive CD45RAhigh/CD27high T cells were determined by flow cytometry on a PBMC aliquot from every donor. Worth noting for this clonotype: It has no known antigen specificity. No clone much larger than this one lies a single base away; base qualities are absent.

At the junction V is shortened by 0 bases and J by 7 bases, with 16 bases in between. The CDR3, from cysteine to phenylalanine, totals 16 residues. Of the read, only the CDR3 DNA is kept; its 48 bases are in frame from base 1. Another study also made use of these data, one on T cells of mothers and their children. According to the second study: Nine systemically healthy Caucasian individuals, comprising three mothers and their six children, were included as donors. cDNA synthesis used all of the extracted RNA, with approximately 1.4 ug of RNA in each 15 ul reaction. In the second PCR, the M1S primer introduced both the sample barcodes and 2-4 random nucleotides. Each mother yielded over 8.5 million TCR beta CDR3 reads and each child about 3 million reads. Thymic selection shapes the output of TCR recombination in a similar way in related and unrelated pairs, and inherited differences have a minor effect. Normalized repertoire overlap in related mother-child pairs was always slightly higher than in unrelated mother-child pairs, but the difference was never significant. Persistent microchimeric T cell clones were not detected, at a sensitivity of approximately 100 clones per million clonotypes. In the study, deep NGS was used to compare the TCR beta repertoires of mothers and children, and features distinguishing related mother-child pairs from unrelated individuals were sought. Mothers averaged roughly 40 +/- 4 years of age and children averaged about 10 +/- 4 years. After adapter ligation with NEBNext reagents, the libraries were sequenced on Illumina HiSeq 2000 with 100+100 nt paired-end reads. To prevent cross-contamination, the mother and child libraries were prepared a month apart and were sequenced in separate runs. For each donor, somewhere between about 450,000 and 2,200,000 distinct TCR beta clonotypes were identified. Naive TCR beta clonotypes were estimated from low-frequency clonotypes matched to each donor's FACS-determined naive share, without sorting.

This receptor was taken from a boy younger than 18 in good health. The rearranged segments are TRBV23-1 and TRBJ2-1; TRBD2 is possibly the D segment (6 matching bases). TRBV23-1 counts as an open reading frame of uncertain function. Sequencing used blood. The DNA sequence follows: TGCGCCAGCAGTCAATCGTTTGAAGGCGCGGGGAATGAGCAGTTCTTC. Translation gives CASSQSFEGAGNEQFF.